These T cell receptor beta chains were read from a single sample in a study of response to subunit inactivated influenza vaccine. TCRdb re-derived calls from the RT-PCR reads in MiXCR, one entry per CDR3 protein. The table has about 780,000 distinct CDR3 sequences, less than 20% seen once. Material: PBMCs from blood, obtained 4 to 6 days after vaccination. Receptors originate from a man aged 45-65 years who received an inactivated influenza vaccine. Each CDR3 is given with its conserved first and last residue. The order of the fields is V gene, clone size, D gene, J gene, CDR3 DNA, CDR3 protein. D genes are given only for firm matches. Clone size is shown for a subset of rows, as once, few, many or a class of expanded clone.

v_call: TRBV4-2
clone_size: few
d_call: NA
j_call: TRBJ1-6
cdr3_nt: TGTGCCAGCAGCCAACGGACGGAAAATTCACCCCTCCACTTT
cdr3_aa: CASSQRTENSPLHF

v_call: TRBV20-1
clone_size: few
d_call: TRBD2
j_call: TRBJ2-3
cdr3_nt: TGCAGTGCGAACGGCCTATGGACTAGCGTCCCAGATACGCAGTATTTT
cdr3_aa: CSANGLWTSVPDTQYF

v_call: TRBV12-3/TRBV12-4
clone_size: few
d_call: NA
j_call: TRBJ1-2
cdr3_nt: TGTGCCAGCAGTTTGGAGACAAGCGGCTACACCTTC
cdr3_aa: CASSLETSGYTF

v_call: TRBV5-1
clone_size: NA
d_call: TRBD1
j_call: TRBJ1-2
cdr3_nt: TGCGCCAGCGGGCCAGGGGGCTACTATGGCTACACCTTC
cdr3_aa: CASGPGGYYGYTF

v_call: TRBV20-1
clone_size: NA
d_call: NA
j_call: TRBJ2-7
cdr3_nt: TGCAGTGCTAGTATCCGAACTCTGGTCTACGAGCAGTACTTC
cdr3_aa: CSASIRTLVYEQYF

v_call: TRBV21-1
clone_size: few
d_call: NA
j_call: TRBJ2-3
cdr3_nt: TGTGCCAGCAGTTCTTCCCTGGGACAGGGGACAGATACGCAGTATTTT
cdr3_aa: CASSSSLGQGTDTQYF

v_call: TRBV7-3
clone_size: few
d_call: NA
j_call: TRBJ2-1
cdr3_nt: TGTGCCAGCAGCTCCACTAGTATTCGGGAGAATGAGCAGTTCTTC
cdr3_aa: CASSSTSIRENEQFF

v_call: TRBV14
clone_size: NA
d_call: NA
j_call: TRBJ1-5
cdr3_nt: TGTGCCAGCCCCACGAGGGGGGGATATCAGCCCCAGCATTTT
cdr3_aa: CASPTRGGYQPQHF

v_call: TRBV7-9
clone_size: many
d_call: NA
j_call: TRBJ2-1
cdr3_nt: TGTGCCAGCAGCTCTGGGGGAGGCCCCTACAATGAGCAGTTCTTC
cdr3_aa: CASSSGGGPYNEQFF

v_call: TRBV28
clone_size: many
d_call: NA
j_call: TRBJ1-1
cdr3_nt: TGTGCCAGCAGTTTATGGGGCAGGAACACTGAAGCTTTCTTT
cdr3_aa: CASSLWGRNTEAFF

v_call: TRBV24-1
clone_size: NA
d_call: TRBD1
j_call: TRBJ2-2
cdr3_nt: TGTGCCACCAGGACAGGGGGATCCGGGGAGCTGTTTTTT
cdr3_aa: CATRTGGSGELFF

v_call: TRBV28
clone_size: NA
d_call: NA
j_call: TRBJ2-4
cdr3_nt: TGTGCCAGCAGCCCCCGCCAGGGTTTGAGCGCCAAAAACATTAAGTACTTC
cdr3_aa: CASSPRQGLSAKNIKYF

v_call: TRBV20-1
clone_size: many
d_call: NA
j_call: TRBJ2-7
cdr3_nt: TGCAGTGCTCTAAAACCGGGATCAACCTACGAGCAGTACTTC
cdr3_aa: CSALKPGSTYEQYF

v_call: TRBV28
clone_size: many
d_call: NA
j_call: TRBJ2-7
cdr3_nt: TGTGCCAGCAGTTTCAATCCGGGACCGGGGCTAGACGAGCAGTACTTC
cdr3_aa: CASSFNPGPGLDEQYF

v_call: TRBV11-2
clone_size: NA
d_call: NA
j_call: TRBJ2-6
cdr3_nt: TGTGCCAGCATCCCCGATGGACGAATCGGCTCTGGGGCCAACGTCCTGACTTTC
cdr3_aa: CASIPDGRIGSGANVLTF

v_call: TRBV4-3
clone_size: NA
d_call: NA
j_call: TRBJ1-5
cdr3_nt: TGCGCCAGCAGCCAAAACGGGAGGGAGAATCAGCCCCAGCATTTT
cdr3_aa: CASSQNGRENQPQHF

v_call: TRBV20-1
clone_size: NA
d_call: NA
j_call: TRBJ2-7
cdr3_nt: TGCAGTGCTGACAAGACAGGGAGGCACGAGCAGTACTTC
cdr3_aa: CSADKTGRHEQYF

v_call: TRBV6-5
clone_size: NA
d_call: TRBD2
j_call: TRBJ2-1
cdr3_nt: TGTGCCAGCAGTTACTCCCCGGGACTAGCGGAAGAGCAGTTCTTC
cdr3_aa: CASSYSPGLAEEQFF

v_call: TRBV11-1
clone_size: few
d_call: TRBD2
j_call: TRBJ2-5
cdr3_nt: TGTGCCAGCAGCTTAGCTTATGGGACTAGCAGACATCCGGGCGGGACCCAGTACTTC
cdr3_aa: CASSLAYGTSRHPGGTQYF

v_call: TRBV7-2
clone_size: NA
d_call: NA
j_call: TRBJ1-6
cdr3_nt: TGTGCCAGCAGCCCGAGAAACAGGGTTTCACCCCTCCACTTT
cdr3_aa: CASSPRNRVSPLHF

v_call: TRBV10-2
clone_size: NA
d_call: TRBD2
j_call: TRBJ2-1
cdr3_nt: TGCGCCAGCAGCACAACTAGCGGGGTTTCCTACAATGAGCAGTTCTTC
cdr3_aa: CASSTTSGVSYNEQFF

v_call: TRBV7-2
clone_size: NA
d_call: TRBD1
j_call: TRBJ1-5
cdr3_nt: TGTGCCAGCAGCCCGGGACAGGGGGGGACAAGAGCCCAGGATTTT
cdr3_aa: CASSPGQGGTRAQDF

v_call: TRBV24-1
clone_size: many
d_call: NA
j_call: TRBJ2-1
cdr3_nt: TGTGCCACCAGGGCTAACAATGAGCAGTTCTTC
cdr3_aa: CATRANNEQFF

v_call: TRBV6-1
clone_size: few
d_call: NA
j_call: TRBJ2-5
cdr3_nt: TGTGCCAGCAGTGTCAGGGGCCAAGAGACCCAGTACTTC
cdr3_aa: CASSVRGQETQYF

v_call: TRBV10-3
clone_size: few
d_call: TRBD1
j_call: TRBJ2-7
cdr3_nt: TGTGCCATCAGTGGTGGACAGGGGGCCTACGAGCAGTACTTC
cdr3_aa: CAISGGQGAYEQYF

v_call: TRBV4-3
clone_size: NA
d_call: TRBD2
j_call: TRBJ2-3
cdr3_nt: TGCGCCAGCAGCCAAGATGGCGGGGGGGCGGCAGATACGCAGTATTTT
cdr3_aa: CASSQDGGGAADTQYF

v_call: TRBV20-1
clone_size: few
d_call: TRBD2
j_call: TRBJ2-1
cdr3_nt: TGCAGTGCTCCTCCGACGGGAGGGCCGCATGAGCAGTTCTTC
cdr3_aa: CSAPPTGGPHEQFF

v_call: TRBV5-1
clone_size: NA
d_call: NA
j_call: TRBJ1-4
cdr3_nt: TGCGCCAGCAGCTTTACGGCAGGCTCTGAAAAACTGTTTTTT
cdr3_aa: CASSFTAGSEKLFF

v_call: TRBV20-1
clone_size: many
d_call: NA
j_call: TRBJ2-7
cdr3_nt: TGCAGTGCCCAGACGGAAGGCAACTACGAGCAGTACTTC
cdr3_aa: CSAQTEGNYEQYF

v_call: TRBV7-2
clone_size: NA
d_call: TRBD1
j_call: TRBJ2-1
cdr3_nt: TGTGCCAGCAGCTTAGGGACAGGGGGAATGAATGAGCAGTTCTTC
cdr3_aa: CASSLGTGGMNEQFF

v_call: TRBV20-1
clone_size: NA
d_call: NA
j_call: TRBJ2-7
cdr3_nt: TGCAGTGCTAGTGAGCAGGGATTGGCCACCGAGCAGTACTTC
cdr3_aa: CSASEQGLATEQYF